The present entry profiles one T cell receptor beta chain with its context. The antigen is unknown. The record originates from a study of Ad26.COV2.S vaccination and SARS-CoV-2 variants. Notes on the study in general: Placebo recipients showed lower spike-specific TCR breadth than vaccinees.

V dropped 0 bases and J dropped 1 base, with 7 bases sitting between them. This CDR3 comprises 14 residues. Germline-derived CDR1 and CDR2 are LNHNV and YYDKDF (reference sequence). TCRdb's copy holds only in-frame clones and misses some; the assay was immunoSEQ multiplex PCR. The data hold approximately 300,000 clones, with 70% to 90% observed a single time. Treatment here: 19 received Ad26.COV2.S at low or high dose, single or two shots; about five received placebo; per-sample allocation not given. Sampling occurred on day 63 after the first vaccine or placebo injection. The vaccine delivered Wuhan-strain SARS-CoV-2 spike through an Ad26 vector.

The sequences come from peripheral blood, collected in a trial of Ad26.COV2.S vaccine versus placebo. This clonotype was obtained from a person between 18 and 60 years old who received the Ad26.COV2.S COVID-19 vaccine or a placebo. This chain uses TRBV15 with TRBJ2-7; D is possibly TRBD2 (5 bases). In DNA form, the CDR3 reads TGTGCCACCAGCAGAGAGAGGGTGTCCTACGAGCAGTACTTC. It specifies CATSRERVSYEQYF.